This T cell receptor (beta chain) was recorded in a study of breast tumors, draining lymph nodes, adjacent tissues. The study's findings and limits: Tumors had less TCR diversity than lymph nodes, more than nontumor tissue. Luminal-like breast cancer showed significantly higher tumor–nontumor repertoire similarity than basal-like. The data were judged consistent with most tumor T cells coming from lymph node and expanding in tumor. That most tumor T cells come from lymph nodes remained unproven.

Axillary draining lymph nodes of breast cancer patients supplied the node samples. Germline loops: CDR1 LNHDA, CDR2 SQIVND (reference sequence). Trimming took 6 bases from V and 8 from J; bases not matched to a gene: 2. The CDR3 loop spans 11 amino acids. This clonotype was found many times. Its specificity is not known. TCRdb called the multiplex PCR reads again in MiXCR, with one record for every CDR3 protein. The sample has fewer than 140,000 distinct CDR3 sequences, less than 40% seen once. This chain connects TRBV19 to TRBJ2-3, with TRBD1 identical over 7 bases. The specimen sequenced was axillary lymph node tissue. The receptor's source is a female donor with breast cancer. Some clones in this sample may be carry-over from other donors' samples. CDR3 in amino acids: CASRQGFTQYF. The CDR3 nucleotides are TGTGCCAGTAGACAGGGGTTTACGCAGTATTTT. The whole variable domain, filled in from reference TRBV19 and TRBJ2-3, reads DGGITQSPKYLFRKEGQNVTLSCEQNLNHDAMYWYRQDPGQGLRLIYYSQIVNDFQKGDIAEGYSVSREKKESFPLTVTSAQKNPTAFYLCASRQGFTQYFGPGTRLTVL.